Listed below are T cell receptor beta chains from one sample, sequenced in a study of T cell responses to AZD1222 COVID-19 vaccine. Clones were read by immunoSEQ multiplex PCR, and TCRdb kept only the in-frame ones, dropping some. Counted here are under 150,000 clones, roughly 92% occurring once; the ten biggest clones make up roughly 10%. Here the sequenced sample was peripheral blood, taken 28 days after the second AZD1222 dose. These receptors were collected from an adult who received the AZD1222 COVID-19 vaccine. The CDR3 runs from the conserved cysteine through the conserved F or W.

V: TRBV19
CDR3: CASSMATTPGELFF

V: TRBV6-5
CDR3: CASSRGQGRSYGYTF

V: TRBV15
CDR3: CATSPQDLNTEAFF

V: TRBV9
CDR3: CASSARDWAVNYGYTF

V: TRBV3-1/TRBV3-2
CDR3: CASSRPGQGAREQYF

V: TRBV2
CDR3: CASSEGALWNEQFF

V: TRBV4-2
CDR3: CASSQDPSATEAFF

V: TRBV4-3
CDR3: CASSQDIARGGTNEQFF

V: TRBV5-1
CDR3: CASSLATGGTYGYTF

V: TRBV21-1
CDR3: CASSIRDRAYSNQPQHF

V: TRBV7-9
CDR3: CASSLMATGGGYTF

V: TRBV11-3
CDR3: CASSLVPTDTQYF

V: TRBV5-5
CDR3: CASTGHSEAYGYTF

V: TRBV27
CDR3: CASRKSTGTASYEQYF

V: TRBV5-1
CDR3: CASISGAGGRIHEQFF

V: TRBV11-2
CDR3: CASSLGDFQTDEQYF

V: TRBV10-1
CDR3: CASSFSSTEGHFKAFF

V: TRBV14
CDR3: CASSPGLSTEAFF

V: TRBV28
CDR3: CASSLSQDSNQPQHF

V: TRBV18
CDR3: CASSPQGDGTEAFF

V: TRBV3-1/TRBV3-2
CDR3: CASSRDSYGYTF

V: TRBV18
CDR3: CASSPLEETQYF

V: TRBV21-1
CDR3: CASSKVPGLSNTEAFF

V: TRBV6-1
CDR3: CASCDGGGGSYNEQFF

V: TRBV11-2
CDR3: CASSLEAGNYGYTF

V: TRBV7-9
CDR3: CASSLFGSGANVLTF

V: TRBV4-2
CDR3: CASRGDRGERVQYF

V: TRBV9
CDR3: CASSEGTGLMNTEAFF

V: TRBV13
CDR3: CASSPRTGQGGTEAFF

V: TRBV7-3
CDR3: CASSPGENTEAFF

V: TRBV5-6
CDR3: CASSLEWGVEFF

V: TRBV10-3
CDR3: CAISDDRNYGYTF

V: TRBV7-9
CDR3: CASSSPREGFYGYTF

V: TRBV3-1/TRBV3-2
CDR3: CASSPLGGRGGDGELFF

V: TRBV4-3
CDR3: CASSQDYRYSGNTIYF

V: TRBV11-3
CDR3: CASSLEGQNYNEQFF

V: TRBV7-9
CDR3: CASSFRDTWNTEAFF

V: TRBV18
CDR3: CASSPRGAEGGNQPQHF

V: TRBV30
CDR3: CAWSLSGTEAFF

V: TRBV5-1
CDR3: CASSSIIPGDLAKNIQYF

V: TRBV28
CDR3: CASSLRFRPSRDEQFF

V: TRBV30
CDR3: CAWTSTGTYEQYF

V: TRBV19
CDR3: CASKPQGDTEAFF

V: TRBV6-5
CDR3: CASRLTIPGNSPLHF

V: TRBV19
CDR3: CASSPDRARSPLHF

V: TRBV5-1
CDR3: CASSTEGTANYGYTF

V: TRBV6-5
CDR3: CASGDRGNTDTQYF

V: TRBV2
CDR3: CASSDSSGRARVAYNEQFF

V: TRBV4-3
CDR3: CASSWGGDTEAFF

V: TRBV5-1
CDR3: CASSLSSRLTSYNEQFF

V: TRBV7-6
CDR3: CASSRTQGQGARRSEKLFF

V: TRBV5-1
CDR3: CASSQGGTGHYGYTF

V: TRBV12-5
CDR3: CACGWTTNSPLHF

V: TRBV6-2/TRBV6-3
CDR3: CASSPPTGTGETQYF

V: TRBV5-6
CDR3: CASSLGSGLNTGELFF